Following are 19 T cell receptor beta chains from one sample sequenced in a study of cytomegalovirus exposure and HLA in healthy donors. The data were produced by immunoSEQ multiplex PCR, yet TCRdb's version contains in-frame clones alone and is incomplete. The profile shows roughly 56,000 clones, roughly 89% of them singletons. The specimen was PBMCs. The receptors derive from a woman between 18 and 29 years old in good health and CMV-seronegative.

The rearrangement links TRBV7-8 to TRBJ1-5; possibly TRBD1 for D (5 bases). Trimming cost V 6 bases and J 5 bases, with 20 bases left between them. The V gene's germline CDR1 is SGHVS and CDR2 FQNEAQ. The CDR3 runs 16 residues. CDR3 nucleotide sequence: TGTGCCAGCAGTCGCCTCAGACAGCCTTTTCATCAGCCCCAGCATTTT. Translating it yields CASSRLRQPFHQPQHF.

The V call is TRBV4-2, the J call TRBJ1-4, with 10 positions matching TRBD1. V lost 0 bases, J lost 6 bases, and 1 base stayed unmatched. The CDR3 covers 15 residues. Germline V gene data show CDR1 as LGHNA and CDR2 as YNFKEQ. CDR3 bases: TGTGCCAGCAGCCAAGATGGGACAGGGGATGAAAAACTGTTTTTT. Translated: CASSQDGTGDEKLFF.

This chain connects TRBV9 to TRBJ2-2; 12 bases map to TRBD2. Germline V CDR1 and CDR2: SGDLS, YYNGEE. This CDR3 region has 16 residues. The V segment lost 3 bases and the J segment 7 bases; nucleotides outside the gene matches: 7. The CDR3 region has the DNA TGTGCCAGCAGCGACTCGACTAGCGGGAGAATCGGGGAGCTGTTTTTT. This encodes CASSDSTSGRIGELFF.

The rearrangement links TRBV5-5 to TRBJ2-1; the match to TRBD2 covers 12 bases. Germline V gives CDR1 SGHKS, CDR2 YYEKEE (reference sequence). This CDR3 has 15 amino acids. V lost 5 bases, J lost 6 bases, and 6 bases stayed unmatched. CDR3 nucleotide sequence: TGTGCCAGCAGTTCTCTAGCGGGAGGGGGCAATGAGCAGTTCTTC. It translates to CASSSLAGGGNEQFF.

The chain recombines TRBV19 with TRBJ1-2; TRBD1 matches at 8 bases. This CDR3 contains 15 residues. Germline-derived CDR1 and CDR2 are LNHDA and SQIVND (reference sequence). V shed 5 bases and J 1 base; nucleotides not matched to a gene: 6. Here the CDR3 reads CASSSGTGFNYGYTF. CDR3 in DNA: TGTGCCAGTAGTTCCGGGACAGGTTTTAACTATGGCTACACCTTC.

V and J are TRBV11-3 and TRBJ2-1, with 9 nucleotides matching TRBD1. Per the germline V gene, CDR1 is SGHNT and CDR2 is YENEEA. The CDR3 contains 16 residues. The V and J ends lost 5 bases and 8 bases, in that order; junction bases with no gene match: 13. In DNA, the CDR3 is TGTGCCAGCAGCACCACGACAGGGGGTATTAGGGATGAGCAGTTCTTC. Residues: CASSTTTGGIRDEQFF.

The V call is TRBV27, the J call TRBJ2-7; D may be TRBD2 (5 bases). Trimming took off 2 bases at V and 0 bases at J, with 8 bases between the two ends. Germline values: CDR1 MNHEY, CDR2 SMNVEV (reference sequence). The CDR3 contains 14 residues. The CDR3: CASSLHGSSYEQYF. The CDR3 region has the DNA TGTGCCAGCAGTTTACATGGGAGCTCCTACGAGCAGTACTTC.

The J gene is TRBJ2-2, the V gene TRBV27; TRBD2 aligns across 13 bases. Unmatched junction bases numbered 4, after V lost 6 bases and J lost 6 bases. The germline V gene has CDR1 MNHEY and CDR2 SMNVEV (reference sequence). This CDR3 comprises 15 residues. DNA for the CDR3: TGTGCCAGCAGGGTTGGACTAGCGGGAGCCGGGGAGCTGTTTTTT. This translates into CASRVGLAGAGELFF.

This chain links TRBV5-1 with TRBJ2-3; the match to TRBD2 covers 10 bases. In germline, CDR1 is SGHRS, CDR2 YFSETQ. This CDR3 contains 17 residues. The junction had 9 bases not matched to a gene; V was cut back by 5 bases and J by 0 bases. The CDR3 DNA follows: TGCGCCAGCAGATCTAGCGGGGGTCAAGAAAGCACAGATACGCAGTATTTT. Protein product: CASRSSGGQESTDTQYF.

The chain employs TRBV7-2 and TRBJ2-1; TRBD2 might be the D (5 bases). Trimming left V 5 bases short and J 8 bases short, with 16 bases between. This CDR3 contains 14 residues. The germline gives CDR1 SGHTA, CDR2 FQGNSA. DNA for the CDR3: TGTGCCAGCAGCCTGAATCCACTAGGCGATGAGCAGTTCTTC. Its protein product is CASSLNPLGDEQFF.

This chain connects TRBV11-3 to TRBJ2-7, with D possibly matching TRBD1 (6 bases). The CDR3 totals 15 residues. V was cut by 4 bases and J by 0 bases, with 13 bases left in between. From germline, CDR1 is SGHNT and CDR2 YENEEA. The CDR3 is CASSSRKGDSYEQYF. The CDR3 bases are TGTGCCAGCAGCTCCCGAAAGGGGGACTCCTACGAGCAGTACTTC.

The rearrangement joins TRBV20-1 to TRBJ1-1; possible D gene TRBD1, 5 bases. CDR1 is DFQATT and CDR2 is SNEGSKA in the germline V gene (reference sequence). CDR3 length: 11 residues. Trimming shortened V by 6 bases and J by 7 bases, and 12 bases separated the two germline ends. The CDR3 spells CSAAPGGEAFF. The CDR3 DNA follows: TGCAGTGCCGCGCCGGGGGGTGAAGCTTTCTTT.

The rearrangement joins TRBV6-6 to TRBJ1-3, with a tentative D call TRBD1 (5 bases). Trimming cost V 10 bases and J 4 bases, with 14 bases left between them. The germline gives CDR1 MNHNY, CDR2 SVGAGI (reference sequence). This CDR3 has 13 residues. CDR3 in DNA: TGTGCCACCACCAGGGTATCGGGAAACACCATATATTTT. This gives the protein CATTRVSGNTIYF.

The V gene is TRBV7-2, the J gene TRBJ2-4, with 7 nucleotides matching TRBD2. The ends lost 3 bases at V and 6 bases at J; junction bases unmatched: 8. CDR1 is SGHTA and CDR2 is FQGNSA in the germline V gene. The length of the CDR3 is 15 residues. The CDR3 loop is CASSFRAGGINIQYF. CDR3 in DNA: TGTGCCAGCAGCTTCCGGGCCGGGGGGATAAACATTCAGTACTTC.

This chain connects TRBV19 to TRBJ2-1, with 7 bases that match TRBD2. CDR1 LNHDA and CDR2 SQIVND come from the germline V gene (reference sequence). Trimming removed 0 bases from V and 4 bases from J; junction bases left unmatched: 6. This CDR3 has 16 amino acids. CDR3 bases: TGTGCCAGTAGTATAGATAAGAGCGGGACTTACAATGAGCAGTTCTTC. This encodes CASSIDKSGTYNEQFF.

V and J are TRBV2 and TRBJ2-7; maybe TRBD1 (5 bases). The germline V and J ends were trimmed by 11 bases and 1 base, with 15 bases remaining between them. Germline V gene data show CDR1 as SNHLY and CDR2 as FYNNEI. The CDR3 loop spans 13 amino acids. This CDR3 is CASKDTLSYEQYF. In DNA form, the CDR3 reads TGTGCCTCCAAGGACACCTTGTCCTACGAGCAGTACTTC.

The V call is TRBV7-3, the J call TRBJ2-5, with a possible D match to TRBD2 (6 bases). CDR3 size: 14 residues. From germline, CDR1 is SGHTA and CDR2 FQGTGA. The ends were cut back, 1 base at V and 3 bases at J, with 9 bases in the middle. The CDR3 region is CASSLNSGEETQYF. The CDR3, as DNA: TGTGCCAGCAGCTTAAATAGCGGAGAAGAGACCCAGTACTTC.

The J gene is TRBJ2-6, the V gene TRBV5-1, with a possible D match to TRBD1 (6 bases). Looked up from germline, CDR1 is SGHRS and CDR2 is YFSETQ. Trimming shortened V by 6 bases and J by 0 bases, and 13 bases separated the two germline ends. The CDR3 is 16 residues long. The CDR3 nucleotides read TGCGCCAGCACCTTAGACAGGCTCTCTGGGGCCAACGTCCTGACTTTC. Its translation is CASTLDRLSGANVLTF.

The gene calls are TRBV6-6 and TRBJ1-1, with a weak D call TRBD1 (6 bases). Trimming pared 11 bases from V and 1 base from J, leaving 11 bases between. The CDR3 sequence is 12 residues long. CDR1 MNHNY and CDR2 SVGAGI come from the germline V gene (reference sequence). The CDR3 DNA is TGTGCCGTCCAGGACAGGAACACTGAAGCTTTCTTT. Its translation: CAVQDRNTEAFF.